These T cell receptor beta chains were read from a single sample in a study of cytomegalovirus exposure and HLA in healthy donors. Generated by immunoSEQ multiplex PCR, the TCRdb table keeps only in-frame clones and is missing some. This table holds under 200,000 clones, around 80% found once. The sample consisted of PBMCs. The receptors were sampled from a man aged 40-55 years in good health and CMV-seronegative. The CDR3 runs from the conserved cysteine through the conserved F or W. D genes are given only for firm matches. For some rows the clone size is stated as once, few or many, or as a class when expanded; others skip it.

CDR3nt	CDR3aa	abundance	d_gene	v_gene	j_gene
TGCGCCAGCAGCCAAGTGGTAGCGGGCGAGCAGTACTTC	CASSQVVAGEQYF	once	TRBD2	TRBV4-1	TRBJ2-7
TGTGCCAGCGGGCGGAACACTGAAGCTTTCTTT	CASGRNTEAFF	-	-	TRBV25-1	TRBJ1-1
TGTGCCAGCAGTGGTTCGTTGGGACAGCTGAACACTGAAGCTTTCTTT	CASSGSLGQLNTEAFF	-	TRBD1	TRBV6-1	TRBJ1-1
TGTGCCACCAGCAGAACTCACGATCAGGGTGAAGCTTTCTTT	CATSRTHDQGEAFF	-	-	TRBV15	TRBJ1-1
TGTGCCAGCAGCTTGGGTGGGCTCGGAAGCACCATATATTTT	CASSLGGLGSTIYF	once	-	TRBV5-4	TRBJ1-3
TGTGCCAGCAGCTTATCGGCGGGTTACACCGGGGAGCTGTTTTTT	CASSLSAGYTGELFF	-	-	TRBV13	TRBJ2-2
TGTGCCAGTCGAGACCCGACAGGGCACGGGGAGCTGTTTTTT	CASRDPTGHGELFF	few	TRBD1	TRBV28	TRBJ2-2
TGCGCCACCTCCTTTGACGGGAGTTACCAAGAGACCCAGTACTTC	CATSFDGSYQETQYF	-	-	TRBV5-1	TRBJ2-5
TGTGCCAGCAGTGCCAGGGGGGTCACTGAAGCTTTCTTT	CASSARGVTEAFF	-	TRBD1	TRBV2	TRBJ1-1
TGTGCCAGCAGTCACAGGGGAGTAGGCAATCAGCCCCAGCATTTT	CASSHRGVGNQPQHF	-	TRBD1	TRBV6-8	TRBJ1-5
TGTGCCAGCAGCTTAGGCTCCGGGAGCTCCTACGAGCAGTACTTC	CASSLGSGSSYEQYF	few	-	TRBV7-2	TRBJ2-7
TGTGCCAGCAGCTTAGATCCAGTCAATGAGCAGTTCTTC	CASSLDPVNEQFF	-	-	TRBV7-9	TRBJ2-1
TGCGCCAGCAGCTTACAGACAGGGGACCAAGAGACCCAGTACTTC	CASSLQTGDQETQYF	few	TRBD1	TRBV5-1	TRBJ2-5
TGTGCCAGCTCAACTTTAGCCAAAAACATTCAGTACTTC	CASSTLAKNIQYF	-	-	TRBV2	TRBJ2-4
TGCGCCAGCAGCCAAGGGGACAGGTCGGGGTACGAGCAGTACTTC	CASSQGDRSGYEQYF	-	TRBD1	TRBV4-1	TRBJ2-7
TGTGCCAGCAGTGGAGACAGGAGCTCCTACGAGCAGTACTTC	CASSGDRSSYEQYF	once	-	TRBV6-6	TRBJ2-7
TGCGCCAGCAGCCCGCCCTCGAGCTCCTACGAGCAGTACTTC	CASSPPSSSYEQYF	-	-	TRBV5-1	TRBJ2-7
TGTGCCAGCAGGTCCCTAGCGGGGGTCAATGAGCAGTTCTTC	CASRSLAGVNEQFF	-	TRBD2	TRBV6-6	TRBJ2-1
TGTGCCAGCAGTTTCGGGCAGGGGGGTTATTCACCCCTCCACTTT	CASSFGQGGYSPLHF	-	TRBD1	TRBV27	TRBJ1-6
TGCGCCAGCCGGAGTGGGTCCGAGACAGATACGCAGTATTTT	CASRSGSETDTQYF	-	-	TRBV5-1	TRBJ2-3
TGCGCCAGCAGCATGGACAGGGTGGCGGAAAAACTGTTTTTT	CASSMDRVAEKLFF	few	TRBD1	TRBV5-1	TRBJ1-4
TGTGCCACCTCCCTCGGGGTCAATGAGCAGTTCTTC	CATSLGVNEQFF	-	-	TRBV18	TRBJ2-1
TGTGCCAGCAGCTTTAGAGGTAGCGGGAGCTCCTACAATGAGCAGTTCTTC	CASSFRGSGSSYNEQFF	-	TRBD2	TRBV13	TRBJ2-1
TGTGCCAGCAGCTGGGGCGGGAGGGAAAATGAGCAGTTCTTC	CASSWGGRENEQFF	-	TRBD2	TRBV9	TRBJ2-1
TGTTCCAGCAGCTTATCGGTCGCCTCGAACACCGGGGAGCTGTTTTTT	CSSSLSVASNTGELFF	-	-	TRBV7-9	TRBJ2-2
TGTGCCAGCAGCTTCGACAGGGATCAGCCCCAGCATTTT	CASSFDRDQPQHF	-	TRBD1	TRBV5-4	TRBJ1-5
TGTGCCAGCAGCTTGGACAGGGGGAGGACCTACAATGAGCAGTTCTTC	CASSLDRGRTYNEQFF	-	TRBD1	TRBV5-5	TRBJ2-1
TGCGCCAGCAGCTTGGCCAAGACTAGCGGGACGGGTATAGGATACAATGAGCAGTTCTTC	CASSLAKTSGTGIGYNEQFF	-	TRBD2	TRBV5-1	TRBJ2-1
TGTGCCAGTAGTCCTTCAGGGTCCGAGCAGTACTTC	CASSPSGSEQYF	-	-	TRBV19	TRBJ2-7
TGTGCCTGGTCCCCTGGGGGCGGCGGGTACGAGCAGTACTTC	CAWSPGGGGYEQYF	-	-	TRBV30	TRBJ2-7
TGCGCCAGCAGCCTGCAGGGCAGTGAAACAACTAATGAAAAACTGTTTTTT	CASSLQGSETTNEKLFF	-	-	TRBV5-1	TRBJ1-4
TGTGCCAGCAGCCCTGAAATGCGTCAGTTCTTC	CASSPEMRQFF	-	-	TRBV7-9	TRBJ2-1
TGTGCCAGCAGCCCGGGTATGGGACATCGGTACAATGAGCAGTTCTTC	CASSPGMGHRYNEQFF	-	-	TRBV5-5	TRBJ2-1
TGTGCCAGTAGGTGGCTAGCGGGAGGAGGGACCCAGTACTTC	CASRWLAGGGTQYF	few	TRBD2	TRBV27	TRBJ2-5
TGTGCCAGCAGTTTAGGGGGGGCTTGGGAAAAACTGTTTTTT	CASSLGGAWEKLFF	-	-	TRBV27	TRBJ1-4
TGTGCCAGCAGACGTACAGGGATTTTAGGTGGCTACACCTTC	CASRRTGILGGYTF	-	-	TRBV6-5	TRBJ1-2
TGCGCCAGCAGCTTACTGACAGGCGCAAGCGAGCAGTACTTC	CASSLLTGASEQYF	-	-	TRBV5-1	TRBJ2-7
TGTGCCCCGCTTCTTGGGCGGGAGATATTTCGCACAGATACGCAGTATTTT	CAPLLGREIFRTDTQYF	-	TRBD2	TRBV14	TRBJ2-3
TGTGCCAGCAGCTTAGATGGGGGGGAGCAGTACTTC	CASSLDGGEQYF	once	TRBD2	TRBV7-8	TRBJ2-5
TGTGCCAGCAGCTGGACTAGCGGTCGTAAGGACGAGCAGTACTTC	CASSWTSGRKDEQYF	few	TRBD2	TRBV7-9	TRBJ2-7
TGCGCCAGCAGCTTGAAGGGGACAGGGTTCGGCACAGATACGCAGTATTTT	CASSLKGTGFGTDTQYF	-	TRBD1	TRBV5-1	TRBJ2-3
TGTGCCAGCAGCCCAGGAGCTAGCTACGCGTACAATGAGCAGTTCTTC	CASSPGASYAYNEQFF	-	-	TRBV7-9	TRBJ2-1
TGTGCCAGCAGCTTAGATTTTGCGGGAGGGGTGTCCTACGAGCAGTACTTC	CASSLDFAGGVSYEQYF	-	TRBD2	TRBV11-2	TRBJ2-7
TGTGCCAGCAGCTCCCTAGCAGGTTACAATGAGCAGTTCTTC	CASSSLAGYNEQFF	few	-	TRBV6-6	TRBJ2-1
TGTGCCAGTAGAGCTAGCGGTACCGGGGAGCTGTTTTTT	CASRASGTGELFF	-	TRBD2	TRBV19	TRBJ2-2
TGTGCCAGCAGCTTACTTGGAGGGGACAATGAGCAGTTCTTC	CASSLLGGDNEQFF	-	-	TRBV7-6	TRBJ2-1
TGTGCCAGCAGCCAAGGTCAGGGGGCATCACCCCTCCACTTT	CASSQGQGASPLHF	-	TRBD1	TRBV14	TRBJ1-6
TGTGCCAGCAGCCAAGTGCCAGGTAGCGCTGAAGCTTTCTTT	CASSQVPGSAEAFF	-	-	TRBV4-2	TRBJ1-1
TGTGCCAGCAGCTCAGGGCGGGGGGTCCACGAGCAGTACTTC	CASSSGRGVHEQYF	-	TRBD2	TRBV7-9	TRBJ2-7
TGTGCCATCGCCGACAGCCCGACGGAAGCTTTCTTT	CAIADSPTEAFF	-	-	TRBV10-3	TRBJ1-1
TGCGCCAGCAGCCAAGCTCTAGGGACTAGCGGCCACAATGAGCAGTTCTTC	CASSQALGTSGHNEQFF	-	TRBD2	TRBV4-1	TRBJ2-1
TGTGCCAGCAGTTTATTCAGAACAGGGGGCGCCGAGCAGTACTTC	CASSLFRTGGAEQYF	-	TRBD1	TRBV28	TRBJ2-7
TGTGCCAGCAGCGCCGGGACTAGCGGGTTAAATGAGCAGTTCTTC	CASSAGTSGLNEQFF	-	TRBD2	TRBV6-1	TRBJ2-1